The sequence of this TCR beta chain was determined in a study of blood T cell repertoires in COVID-19. Overall study context: Italy, Spain and the United States were the sources of the convalescent and acute COVID-19 samples. PBMCs, B-cell-depleted T cells, or T cells provided the cDNA or gDNA that made up the material.

The authors' processing: Researchers report that nucleated cell counts were estimated from reference gene primer amplification. Produced via immunoSEQ multiplex PCR; TCRdb's table is partial and in-frame only. V, J and clone size are taken as reported in that table, and D and trimming were inferred from the DNA itself. The repertoire holds about 200,000 clones, with around 89% as singletons. V trimming: 5 bases; J trimming: 6 bases; junction bases outside the gene matches: 3. This CDR3 spans 13 amino acids. The germline CDR1 and CDR2 sequences are LNHDA and SQIVND (reference sequence). This TCR was sampled from a man between 35 and 55 years old with active or convalescent COVID-19. This rearrangement joins TRBV19 to TRBJ1-2, with 10 bases that match TRBD1. The sequencing sample was made of peripheral blood. The DNA for the CDR3 is TGTGCCAGTAGTTTCGGGACAGGGGATGGCTACACCTTC. Its protein is CASSFGTGDGYTF.